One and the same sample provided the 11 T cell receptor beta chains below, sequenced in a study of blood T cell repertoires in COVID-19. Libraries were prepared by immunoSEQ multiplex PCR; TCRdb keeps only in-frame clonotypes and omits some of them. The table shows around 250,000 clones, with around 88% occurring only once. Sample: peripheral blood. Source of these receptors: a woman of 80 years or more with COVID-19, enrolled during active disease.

The CDR3 here is CASSLQGRGTDTQYF. As DNA, the CDR3 is TGTGCCAGTAGCCTCCAGGGCAGAGGCACAGATACGCAGTATTTT. The chain has TRBV19 and TRBJ2-3; a weak D match, TRBD1 (5 bases). This CDR3 region has 15 residues. Trimming removed 6 bases from V and 1 base from J, with 14 bases in between. CDR1 and CDR2 (germline): LNHDA, SQIVND (reference sequence). Filled out from reference TRBV19 and TRBJ2-3, the complete variable domain reads DGGITQSPKYLFRKEGQNVTLSCEQNLNHDAMYWYRQDPGQGLRLIYYSQIVNDFQKGDIAEGYSVSREKKESFPLTVTSAQKNPTAFYLCASSLQGRGTDTQYFGPGTRLTVL.

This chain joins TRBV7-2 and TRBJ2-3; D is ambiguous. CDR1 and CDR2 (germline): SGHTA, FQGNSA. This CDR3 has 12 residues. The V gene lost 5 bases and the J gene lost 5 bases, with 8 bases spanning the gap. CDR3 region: CASSNPGDTQYF. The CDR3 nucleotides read TGTGCCAGCAGCAACCCGGGAGATACGCAGTATTTT.

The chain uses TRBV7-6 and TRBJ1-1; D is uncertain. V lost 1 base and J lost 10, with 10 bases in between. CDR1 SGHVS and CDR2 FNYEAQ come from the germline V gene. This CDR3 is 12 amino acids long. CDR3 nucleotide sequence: TGTGCCAGCAGCTTAGTCGGGGAGAGAGCTTTCTTT. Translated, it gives CASSLVGERAFF.

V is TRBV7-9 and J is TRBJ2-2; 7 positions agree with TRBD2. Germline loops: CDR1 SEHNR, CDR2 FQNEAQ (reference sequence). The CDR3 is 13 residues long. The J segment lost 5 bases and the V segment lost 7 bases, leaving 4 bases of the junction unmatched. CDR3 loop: CASTVGGTGELFF. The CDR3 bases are TGTGCCAGCACCGTCGGGGGGACCGGGGAGCTGTTTTTT.

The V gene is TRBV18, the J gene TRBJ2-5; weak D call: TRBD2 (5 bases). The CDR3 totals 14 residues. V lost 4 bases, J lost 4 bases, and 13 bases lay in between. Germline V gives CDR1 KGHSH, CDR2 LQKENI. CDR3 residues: CASSLNLGGETQYF. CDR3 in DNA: TGTGCCAGCTCACTGAATTTAGGAGGAGAGACCCAGTACTTC.

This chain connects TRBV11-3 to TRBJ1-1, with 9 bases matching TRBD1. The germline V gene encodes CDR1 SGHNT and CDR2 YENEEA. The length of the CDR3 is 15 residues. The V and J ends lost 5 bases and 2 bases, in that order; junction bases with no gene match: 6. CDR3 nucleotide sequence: TGTGCCAGCAGCCCTCGGACAGGGGATAACACTGAAGCTTTCTTT. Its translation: CASSPRTGDNTEAFF.

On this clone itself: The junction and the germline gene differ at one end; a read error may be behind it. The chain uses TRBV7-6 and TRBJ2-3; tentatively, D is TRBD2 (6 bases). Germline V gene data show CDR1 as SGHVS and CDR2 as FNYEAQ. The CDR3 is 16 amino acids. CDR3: CATSRWDLSRTDTQYF. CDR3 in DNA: TGTGCCACCAGCCGATGGGACTTGTCGAGGACAGATACGCAGTATTTT.

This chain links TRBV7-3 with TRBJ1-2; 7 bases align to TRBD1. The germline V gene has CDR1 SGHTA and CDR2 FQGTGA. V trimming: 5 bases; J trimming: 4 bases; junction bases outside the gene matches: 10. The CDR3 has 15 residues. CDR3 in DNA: TGTGCCAGCAGCCCCCAAGGGACAGAAGCCTATGGCTACACCTTC. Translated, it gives CASSPQGTEAYGYTF. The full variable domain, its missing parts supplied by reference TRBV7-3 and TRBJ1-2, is GAGVSQTPSNKVTEKGKYVELRCDPISGHTALYWYRQSLGQGPEFLIYFQGTGAADDSGLPNDRFFAVRPEGSVSTLKIQRTERGDSAVYLCASSPQGTEAYGYTFGSGTRLTVV.

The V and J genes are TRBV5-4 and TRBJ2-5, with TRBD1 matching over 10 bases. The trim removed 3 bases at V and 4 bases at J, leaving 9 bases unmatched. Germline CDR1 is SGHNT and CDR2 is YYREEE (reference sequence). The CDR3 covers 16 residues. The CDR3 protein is CASSSPTGGGSETQYF. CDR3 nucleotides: TGTGCCAGCAGCTCCCCGACAGGGGGCGGATCAGAGACCCAGTACTTC.

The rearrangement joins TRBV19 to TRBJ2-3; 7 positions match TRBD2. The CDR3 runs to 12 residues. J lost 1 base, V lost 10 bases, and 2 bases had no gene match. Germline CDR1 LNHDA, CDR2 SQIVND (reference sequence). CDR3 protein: CATRGGTDTQYF. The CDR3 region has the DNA TGTGCCACTCGGGGGGGCACAGATACGCAGTATTTT. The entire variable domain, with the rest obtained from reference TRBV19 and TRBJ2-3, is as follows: DGGITQSPKYLFRKEGQNVTLSCEQNLNHDAMYWYRQDPGQGLRLIYYSQIVNDFQKGDIAEGYSVSREKKESFPLTVTSAQKNPTAFYLCATRGGTDTQYFGPGTRLTVL.

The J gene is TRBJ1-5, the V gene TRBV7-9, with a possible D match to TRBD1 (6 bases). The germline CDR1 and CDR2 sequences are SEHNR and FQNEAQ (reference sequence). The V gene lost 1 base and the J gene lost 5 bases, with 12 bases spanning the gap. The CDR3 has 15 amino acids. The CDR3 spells CASSLGGRGYQPQHF. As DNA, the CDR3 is TGTGCCAGCAGCTTAGGGGGGCGGGGGTATCAGCCCCAGCATTTT.